Included here is one T cell receptor beta chain sequence, with context. Germline V CDR1 and CDR2: SGHNT, YYREEE (reference sequence). Trimming took 2 bases from V and 6 from J, leaving 15 bases between them. The CDR3 contains 16 residues. This record belongs to a study of CD8 T cells in Susac syndrome. Study summary: Patients with Susac syndrome were therapy-naive, on corticosteroids, or on intravenous immunoglobulin alone at the time that blood was drawn.

Reverse transcription of about 0.5 to 1 ug RNA used random hexamers. TCRdb used MiXCR to reprocess the immunoSEQ multiplex PCR reads, holding one entry per CDR3 protein. The sample contains 160,000 or so distinct CDR3 sequences, 90% to 95% of which appear only once. Sequenced material: CD4+ T cells from PBMCs. The V call is TRBV5-4, the J call TRBJ1-6; D gene unclear. This TCR derives from a human donor with Susac syndrome. DNA for the CDR3: TGTGCCAGCAGCTTTACCCCAGGCCAACGTAATTCACCCCTCCACTTT. Amino acids: CASSFTPGQRNSPLHF.